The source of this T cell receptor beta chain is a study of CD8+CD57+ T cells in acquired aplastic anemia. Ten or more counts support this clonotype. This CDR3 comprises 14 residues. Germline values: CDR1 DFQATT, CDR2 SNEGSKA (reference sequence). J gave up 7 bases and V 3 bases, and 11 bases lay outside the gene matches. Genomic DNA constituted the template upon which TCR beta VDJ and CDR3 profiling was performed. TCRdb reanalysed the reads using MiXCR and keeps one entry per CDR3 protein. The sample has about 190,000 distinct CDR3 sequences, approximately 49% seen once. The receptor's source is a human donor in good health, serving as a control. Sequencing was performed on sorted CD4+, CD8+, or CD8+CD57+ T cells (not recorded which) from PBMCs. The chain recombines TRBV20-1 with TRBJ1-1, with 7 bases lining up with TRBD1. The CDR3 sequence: CSASWDSLGIEAFF. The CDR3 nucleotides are TGCAGTGCTAGCTGGGACAGTCTCGGGATTGAAGCTTTCTTT.